This TCR beta chain came from a study of shared clonotypes between healthy human individuals. Study-level results: Compared with memory subsets, naive subsets generally had larger estimated richness. A handful of donors showed sharing of 4.5% to 5% of naive CD4 clonotypes.

V dropped 3 bases and J dropped 11; count of bases not matched to a gene: 9. Germline V CDR1 and CDR2: SGDLS, YYNGEE. This CDR3 spans 15 amino acids. Regarding this clone: What it binds is not known.

Clones were read by immunoSEQ multiplex PCR, and TCRdb kept only the in-frame ones, dropping some. This sample yields a few hundred thousand clones, of which roughly 97% are seen a single time; about 0.057% belongs to the top ten. The sequencing sample was made of naive CD4+ T cells sorted from blood. This sample's subset: CD45RA+ positively selected. The chain uses TRBV9 and TRBJ1-6; TRBD1 matches 9 bases. The source is a woman aged 25-40 years in good health. CDR3 DNA: TGTGCCAGCAGCGCGGGACAGGGAGTAGGGGCACCCCTCCACTTT. Translation gives CASSAGQGVGAPLHF.